This T cell receptor (beta chain) was identified in a study of cytotoxic CD8 clonotypes in ibrutinib-treated CLL. Overall study: Approximately ten relapsed/refractory, approximately 15 treatment-naive; roughly 18 IGHV unmutated. Broader study findings: Clonality increased with ibrutinib response but returned toward baseline at progression.

Only in-frame clones appear in the TCRdb table, and some are missing; sequencing was by immunoSEQ multiplex PCR. The table includes 250,000 to 350,000 clones, roughly three quarters detected once. As to this clone: Its antigen is not known.

This CDR3 comprises 17 residues. The V gene's germline CDR1 is SGHTA and CDR2 FQGTGA. Trimming cost V 2 bases and J 6 bases, with 20 bases left between them. This TCR was recovered from a human donor with chronic lymphocytic leukemia. V is TRBV7-3 and J is TRBJ2-1, with D possibly matching TRBD1 (6 bases). Sequencing was performed on PBMCs, taken at disease progression, from a patient treated with ibrutinib. The CDR3 DNA is TGTGCCAGCAGCTTATTACCCAACAGGGCCCTGGGCAATGAGCAGTTCTTC. It specifies CASSLLPNRALGNEQFF.